This T cell receptor (beta chain) was captured in a study of blood T cell repertoires in COVID-19. Study information: Material from acute and convalescent COVID-19 was sourced from the United States, Italy and Spain.

The CDR3 contains 13 residues. Deletions cut 4 bases from V and 8 bases from J, with 13 bases between. CDR1 is MRHNA, CDR2 SNTAGT, per germline. Authors' analysis steps: It was from reference gene primer amplification that nucleated cell counts were estimated. TCRdb's table, derived via immunoSEQ multiplex PCR, lists solely in-frame clones and lacks some. Clonal size and the V and J genes are those of that table, whereas D and trimming came from the DNA. This table holds approximately 22,000 clones, 65% to 80% found once. The count of this clone is one. The receptor was isolated from a human donor in a cohort sampled during active or convalescent COVID-19. The sample was peripheral blood. The chain has TRBV6-4 and TRBJ2-3, with TRBD1 as a possible D gene (7 bases). The CDR3 DNA sequence: TGTGCCAGCAGTGCGAGACAGGGAGGTACGCAGTATTTT. Translation gives CASSARQGGTQYF.